This T cell receptor (beta chain) emerged from a study of blood T cell repertoires in COVID-19. Assay: immunoSEQ multiplex PCR; the TCRdb copy retains only in-frame clones and omits some. This sample carries about 180,000 clones, more than 75% of them seen once, and the ten largest clones take roughly an eighth. A COVID-19 case had been met by exposed participants during the 2 weeks before study entry. The CDR3 consists of 14 residues. Germline V gives CDR1 MRHNA, CDR2 SNTAGT. The J segment lost 4 bases and the V segment lost 0 bases, leaving 2 bases of the junction unmatched. In this sample, this clone turned up a few times.

V usage is TRBV6-4 and J usage is TRBJ1-1, with TRBD1 matching 7 bases. This receptor was taken from a man aged 60 to 69 who had been exposed to COVID-19. Sequencing input: PBMCs or T cells enriched from blood (not recorded which). CDR3 nucleotides: TGTGCCAGCAGTGACTCCGACAGGGCCACTGAAGCTTTCTTT. Residues: CASSDSDRATEAFF.